This section outlines one T cell receptor beta chain sequence together with its context. Its target is unknown. The CDR3 spans 12 residues. V dropped 8 bases and J dropped 7 bases, with 11 bases sitting between them. The germline CDR1 and CDR2 sequences are SGHAT and FQNNGV. This record comes from a study of Graves' ophthalmopathy and Graves' hyperthyroidism. RNA transcripts were the template, and TCR beta CDR3 regions were amplified from them. Investigators did first-round RT-PCR with HTBI primers, then second-round multiplex PCR. TCRdb re-called the multiplex PCR reads with MiXCR, one entry per CDR3 protein. The repertoire holds more than 1,000,000 distinct CDR3 sequences, with about 36% as singletons. The study, taken as a whole, reports: Built on 13 signatures, a model told ophthalmopathy apart from stable hyperthyroidism with 85% to 90% sensitivity and over 80% specificity.

This rearrangement joins TRBV11-2 to TRBJ2-2; D is unresolved. The receptor was isolated from an adult man with Graves' hyperthyroidism. Sequenced: peripheral blood or thyroid tissue (not recorded which). The CDR3 loop is CASEKRVGELFF. The CDR3 DNA is TGTGCCAGCGAGAAAAGGGTCGGGGAGCTGTTTTTT.